This T cell receptor (beta chain) was obtained from a study of circulating and synovial CD4+ cells in juvenile arthritis. Study-wide results and limits: These blood cells shared more CDR3 sequences with synovium than bulk blood.

CDR3 length: 15 amino acids. J was trimmed by 7 bases and V by 3 bases; bases with no gene match: 6. CDR1 is SGHTA, CDR2 FQGNSA, per germline. This clone showed up just a few times. Its antigen is unidentified. Only in-frame clones appear in the TCRdb table, and some are missing; sequencing was by immunoSEQ multiplex PCR. The data contain around 16,000 clones, around 90% of them singletons. Sample: CD4+ T cells from blood. This sequence was found in a human donor with juvenile idiopathic arthritis. The rearrangement joins TRBV7-2 to TRBJ1-4; 9 bases align to TRBD1. The CDR3 bases are TGTGCCAGCAGCTTCGGGACAGGGCGGAGTGAAAAACTGTTTTTT. This codes for CASSFGTGRSEKLFF.